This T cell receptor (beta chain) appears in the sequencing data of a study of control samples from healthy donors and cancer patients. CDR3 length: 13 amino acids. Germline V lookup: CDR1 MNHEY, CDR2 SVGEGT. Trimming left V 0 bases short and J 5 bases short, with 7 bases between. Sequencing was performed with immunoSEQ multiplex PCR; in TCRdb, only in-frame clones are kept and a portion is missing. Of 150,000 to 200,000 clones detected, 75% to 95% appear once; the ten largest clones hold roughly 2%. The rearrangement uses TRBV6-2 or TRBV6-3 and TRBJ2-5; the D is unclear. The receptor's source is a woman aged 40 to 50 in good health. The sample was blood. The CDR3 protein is CASSYSKAETQYF. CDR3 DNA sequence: TGTGCCAGCAGTTACTCGAAGGCGGAGACCCAGTACTTC.